The source of this T cell receptor beta chain is a study of blood T cell repertoires in COVID-19 (dated by TCRdb to the early 2020s). For the study in its entirety: Samples covering the acute and convalescent phases of COVID-19 were provided by collaborators in the United States, Italy and Spain. The prospective study material was composed of cDNA or gDNA derived from T cells, B-cell-depleted T cells, or PBMCs. Subjects who had been exposed to COVID-19, were actively infected with it, or had recovered from it provided the deeply sampled blood TCRbeta repertoires that made up the dataset. The repertoires were released in a freely available public database intended as a resource for research on the immune response to SARS-CoV-2. Samples came from the ongoing ImmuneRACE study (first 160 participants) plus 1,254 subjects from 6 global collaborators. Nearly every sample came with metadata listing a de-identified subject ID, COVID-19 status, age in years and sex. Where available, HLA class I and class II types were obtained from metadata supplied by the sample provider rather than from assay-based typing.

TCRbeta CDR3 regions were amplified from genomic DNA by means of the immunoSEQ Assay, a bias-controlled multiplex PCR. The original pipeline was this. The number of nucleated cells in each sample was estimated from the amplification of reference gene primers within the assay. To quantify the absolute abundance of each unique TCRbeta CDR3 rearrangement, sequence reads were collapsed and filtered. Productive Simpson clonality was computed per sample as the square root of Simpson's diversity index over productive rearrangements. Here the immuneACCESS table is served through TCRdb, limited to in-frame sequences with V and J called. Missing clones are a known gap in these copies; in checked studies unresolved V genes cover under half, and the rest lacks a known reason. The V and J calls and clone size come from that table; D and trimming were worked out from the DNA. This sample lists over 250,000 clones; around 84% were detected once. The biggest ten clones account for 5% of the sample.

From the cysteine up to the phenylalanine, the CDR3 has a length of 15 residues. The CDR3 DNA has 45 bases and is translated from base 1. CDR1 and CDR2 were assigned from the germline V gene as SGHRS and YFSETQ. V and J lose 0 bases and 6 bases, and a span of 15 bases separates them. The research as a whole found: The quantity of clinical and demographic metadata differed by source and by participant and was supplied without curation.

In the prospective study, participants were about 18 to 90 years old, resided in approximately 22 geographic areas of the United States, and were enrolled through a virtual design. To assign participants to cohorts, the prospective study relied on clinical history that participants themselves reported in a screening survey and a study questionnaire. Exposed participants had been in contact with someone with a PCR-confirmed or clinician-diagnosed COVID-19 case within 2 weeks of study entry. In the prospective study, mobile phlebotomists collected whole blood, serum and a nasopharyngeal or oropharyngeal swab from each participant. Additional blood draws and questionnaires over an approximately two-month period could optionally be provided by prospective study participants. Before DNA extraction, prospective study blood samples were shipped either frozen or at room temperature. Regarding this clone: Its recognized antigen is unknown. Within one base of it there is no much larger clone, and no base qualities were kept.

This receptor chain uses TRBV5-1 and TRBJ1-1, with the D gene not clear enough to name. Sequenced material: PBMCs or T cells enriched from blood (not recorded which). The sequence derives from a man aged 35 to 55 who had been exposed to COVID-19. The encoded CDR3 is CASSLVGSLGAEAFF. The DNA sequence reads TGCGCCAGCAGCTTGGTCGGGAGTTTGGGCGCTGAAGCTTTCTTT.